Given below is one TCR beta chain in context. The antigen it binds to is not known. There are no base qualities to consult, and no much larger clone falls within one base. The CDR3 spans 15 residues, from the cysteine through the phenylalanine. Only CDR3 DNA remains: 45 bases, in frame from the first base. CDR1 and CDR2, looked up from the germline V gene, are SGHTA and FQGNSA. V trim: 1 base; J trim: 2 bases; unmatched bases: 3. Library creation used 5' RACE. TCRdb records NextSeq 500 as the sequencer. To correct for sequencing error and PCR bias, the TCR library protocol tagged individual cDNA molecules with unique molecular identifiers. Sequencing covered both TCR alpha and beta chains, and within each sample the abundances of alpha and beta sequences were tightly co-correlated. In the source study's methods: V gene, J gene and CDR3 annotation of TCR sequences was performed with Decombinator V4. TCRs were defined as expanded if a significant change between any two time points was detected under a Poisson model with p below 0.0001. TCR abundances were normalised to the total number of TCRs sequenced per sample and were expressed as counts per million. MAIT TCRs were defined by TRAV1-2 paired with TRAJ12, TRAJ20 or TRAJ33, and iNKT TCRs by TRAV10 paired with TRAJ18. VDJdb, accessed 1 November 2021, was searched for CMV, EBV and SARS-CoV-2 annotated TCRs, with TCRs annotated for multiple antigens excluded. TCRdb cleaned the public reads at Q25 with fastp, built clones with MiXCR and kept in-frame beta chains. One record per CDR3 amino acid sequence lists the most common genes and DNA. The V and J calls were determined by TCRdb, not by the authors. This sample holds 80,000 to 95,000 distinct CDR3 sequences; roughly 15% were observed only once. Roughly 0.6% of the sample is taken by the ten largest.

This was a case-control study nested in a cohort of healthcare workers in London, UK, who had nasopharyngeal swab PCR tests and blood samples taken every week. Healthcare workers were enrolled in the week of the UK lockdown, from 23 to 31 March 2020, and were followed every week for up to roughly 16 weeks. This sample was included in a study of early T cells in non-severe SARS-CoV-2 infection (dated by TCRdb to the early 2020s). Study-wide context: Because TCR sequencing relied on bulk RNA taken from unsorted whole blood, pairing of alpha and beta chains was not possible. Overall study results and their limits: VDJdb matching was skewed toward anti-spike CD8 responses and likely underestimated virus-specific expansions, missing private and CD4 specificities.

The chain joins TRBV7-2 to TRBJ2-5, with 8 central nucleotides matching TRBD2. The sample was whole blood. The clonotype originates from an adult who was a healthcare worker with PCR-confirmed SARS-CoV-2 infection or an uninfected control (not recorded which). The DNA is as follows: TGTGCCAGCAGCTTAGGAGCGGGGGAACAAGAGACCCAGTACTTC. Its protein reads: CASSLGAGEQETQYF.